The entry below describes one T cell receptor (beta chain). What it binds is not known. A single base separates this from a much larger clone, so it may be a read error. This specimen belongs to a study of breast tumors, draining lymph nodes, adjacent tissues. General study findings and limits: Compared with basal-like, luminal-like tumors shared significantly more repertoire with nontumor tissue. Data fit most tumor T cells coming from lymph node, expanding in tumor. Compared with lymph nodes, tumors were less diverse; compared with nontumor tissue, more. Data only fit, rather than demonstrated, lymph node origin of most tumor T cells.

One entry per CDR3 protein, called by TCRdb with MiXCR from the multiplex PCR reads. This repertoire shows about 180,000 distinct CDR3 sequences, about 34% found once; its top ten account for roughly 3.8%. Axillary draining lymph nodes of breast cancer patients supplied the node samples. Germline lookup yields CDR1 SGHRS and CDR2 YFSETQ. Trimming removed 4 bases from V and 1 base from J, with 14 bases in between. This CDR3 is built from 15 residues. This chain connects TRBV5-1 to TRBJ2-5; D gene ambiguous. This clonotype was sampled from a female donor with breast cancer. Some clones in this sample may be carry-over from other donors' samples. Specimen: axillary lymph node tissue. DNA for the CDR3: TGCGCCAGCAGCCTGATGAATGCCCCCCAAGAGACCCAGTACTTC. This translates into CASSLMNAPQETQYF.